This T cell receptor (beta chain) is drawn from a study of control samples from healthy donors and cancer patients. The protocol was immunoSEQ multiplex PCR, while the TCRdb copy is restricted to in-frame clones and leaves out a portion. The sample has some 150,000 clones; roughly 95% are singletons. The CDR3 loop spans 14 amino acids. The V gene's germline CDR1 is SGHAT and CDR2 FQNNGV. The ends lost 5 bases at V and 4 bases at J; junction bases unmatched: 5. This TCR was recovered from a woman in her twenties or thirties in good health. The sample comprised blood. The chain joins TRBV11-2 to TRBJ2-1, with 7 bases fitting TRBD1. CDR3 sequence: CASSPYRGYNEQFF. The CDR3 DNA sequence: TGTGCCAGCAGCCCGTACAGGGGATACAATGAGCAGTTCTTC.